The rows below give T cell receptor beta chains drawn from one sample of a study of T-cell reconstitution after alpha-beta-depleted transplantation in children. MiXCR, run by TCRdb on the PCR reads, gives a single entry per CDR3 protein. The table lists 200,000 to 250,000 distinct CDR3 sequences, roughly 9.1% of them singletons. The material was PBMCs, mostly from graft donor cells, obtained 360 days after TCRalphabeta/CD19-depleted stem cell transplant. Every receptor here comes from a male patient between 2 and 15 years old who had a stem cell transplant for acute myeloid leukemia, so the T cells may come from the graft donor. The CDR3 runs from the conserved cysteine through the conserved F or W. The D gene is left open where the match is weak. Size is omitted from some rows. Given values are once, few, many or a class for expanded clones.

DNA	CDR3	V	D	J	size
TGTGCCAGCAGCTGGACAGTCTCCATCACTGAAGCTTTCTTT	CASSWTVSITEAFF	TRBV7-2	.	TRBJ1-1	.
TGCGCCAGCAGCCAAGGGTTCTTGACTAGCGGCTACGAGCAGTACTTC	CASSQGFLTSGYEQYF	TRBV4-3	TRBD2	TRBJ2-7	many
TGCAGTGCCCAGACAGGGAAAGATACGCAGTATTTT	CSAQTGKDTQYF	TRBV20-1	TRBD1	TRBJ2-3	many
TGTGCCAGCAGTCCCGGGGTAGCGGGAGGTTACAATGAGCAGTTCTTC	CASSPGVAGGYNEQFF	TRBV27	TRBD2	TRBJ2-1	many
TGTGCCACCAGCAGAGGGACTAGCGGGAGGGTCGATGAGCAGTTCTTC	CATSRGTSGRVDEQFF	TRBV15	TRBD2	TRBJ2-1	few
TGTGCCAGTAGTATAGCGTCCACCCGAGAGCAGTTCTTC	CASSIASTREQFF	TRBV19	.	TRBJ2-1	.
TGCGCCAGCCAAGCCTTGGAAGGGACGCAGTATTTT	CASQALEGTQYF	TRBV5-1	.	TRBJ2-3	.
TGTGCCACCCTTTCAGACAGTTTTACAGATACGCAGTATTTT	CATLSDSFTDTQYF	TRBV12-3/TRBV12-4	.	TRBJ2-3	few
TGTGCCAGCAGCTTAACCCCCGCTGCAAGGGCACACAGACGAGATACGCAGTATTTT	CASSLTPAARAHRRDTQYF	TRBV7-6	.	TRBJ2-3	.
TGTGCCAGCAGCTTACGGCGGGGGGAAGAGACCCAGTACTTC	CASSLRRGEETQYF	TRBV7-2	TRBD2	TRBJ2-5	many
TGCGCCAGCAGCGGAGGGACAGGGATCACTGAAGCTTTCTTT	CASSGGTGITEAFF	TRBV5-1	TRBD1	TRBJ1-1	few
TGTGCCAGCAGCCGCTCCCACCCGCAGGCAACTAATGAAAAACTGTTTTTT	CASSRSHPQATNEKLFF	TRBV6-5	.	TRBJ1-4	many
TGTGCCAGCAGTTTAGTCGGCGGAGAAGCTTTCTTT	CASSLVGGEAFF	TRBV12-3/TRBV12-4	.	TRBJ1-1	many
TGCAGTGCTAGAGATCAAAGGAGTTTCCCAACGGTGTCACCCCTCCACTTT	CSARDQRSFPTVSPLHF	TRBV20-1	.	TRBJ1-6	.
TGCAGTGCTAGAGATCACAGACAGGTTACCTACGAGCAGTACTTC	CSARDHRQVTYEQYF	TRBV20-1	.	TRBJ2-7	many
TGCGCCAGCAGCGGGGGAGGGGCAGGGCTTGCCACTGAAGCTTTCTTT	CASSGGGAGLATEAFF	TRBV5-1	.	TRBJ1-1	.
TGTGCCAGCAGCCCAGGTCCAGGGAGCTATGGCTACACCTTC	CASSPGPGSYGYTF	TRBV9	.	TRBJ1-2	many
TGTGCCAGCAGTTCCAACTTAGCGGGACTCAAAAACATTCAGTACTTC	CASSSNLAGLKNIQYF	TRBV12-3/TRBV12-4	TRBD2	TRBJ2-4	few
TGTGCCAGCAGCGTCGCAGACAGCCAAGAGACCCAGTACTTC	CASSVADSQETQYF	TRBV9	.	TRBJ2-5	few
TGTGCCAGCAATCCTCCGGGACTGGAGACAGATACGCAGTATTTT	CASNPPGLETDTQYF	TRBV6-1	.	TRBJ2-3	many
TGCAGCGTTGAAGATCCTCAGGGGCGGGTCACCGGGGAGCTGTTTTTT	CSVEDPQGRVTGELFF	TRBV29-1	.	TRBJ2-2	.
TGTGCCATCAGTGGGACCGCGAAAGAGACCCAGTACTTC	CAISGTAKETQYF	TRBV10-3	.	TRBJ2-5	many